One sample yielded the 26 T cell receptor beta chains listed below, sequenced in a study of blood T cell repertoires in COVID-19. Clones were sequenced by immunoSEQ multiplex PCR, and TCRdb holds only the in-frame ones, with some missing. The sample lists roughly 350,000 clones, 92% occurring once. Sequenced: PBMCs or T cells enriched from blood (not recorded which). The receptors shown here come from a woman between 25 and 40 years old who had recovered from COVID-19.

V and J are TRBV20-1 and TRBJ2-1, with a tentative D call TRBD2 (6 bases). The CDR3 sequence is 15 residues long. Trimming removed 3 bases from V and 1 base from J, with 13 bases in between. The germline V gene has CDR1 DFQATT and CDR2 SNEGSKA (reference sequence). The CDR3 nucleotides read TGCAGTGCTAGTCGGGGGAGGAGGTCCTACAATGAGCAGTTCTTC. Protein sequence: CSASRGRRSYNEQFF.

This chain's CDR3 is CASSLGTSGGVYNEQFF. The DNA for the CDR3 is TGTGCCAGCAGCTTAGGCACTAGCGGGGGGGTTTACAATGAGCAGTTCTTC. This chain connects TRBV7-6 to TRBJ2-1; 13 bases agree with TRBD2. The length of the CDR3 is 17 residues. J was trimmed by 4 bases and V by 1 base; bases with no gene match: 4. The germline V gene has CDR1 SGHVS and CDR2 FNYEAQ.

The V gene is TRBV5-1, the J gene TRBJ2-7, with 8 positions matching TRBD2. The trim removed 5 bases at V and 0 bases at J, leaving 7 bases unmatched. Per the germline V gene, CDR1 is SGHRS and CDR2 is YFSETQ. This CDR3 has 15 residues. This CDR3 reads CASRNLAGTSYEQYF. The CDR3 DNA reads TGCGCCAGCAGAAATCTAGCGGGTACCTCCTACGAGCAGTACTTC. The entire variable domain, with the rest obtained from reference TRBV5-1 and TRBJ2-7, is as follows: KAGVTQTPRYLIKTRGQQVTLSCSPISGHRSVSWYQQTPGQGLQFLFEYFSETQRNKGNFPGRFSGRQFSNSRSEMNVSTLELGDSALYLCASRNLAGTSYEQYFGPGTRLTVT.

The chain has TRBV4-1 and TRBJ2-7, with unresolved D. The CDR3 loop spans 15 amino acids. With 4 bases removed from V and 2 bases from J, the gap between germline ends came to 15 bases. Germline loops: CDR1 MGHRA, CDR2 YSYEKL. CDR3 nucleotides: TGCGCCAGCAGCCTCACTGTGCAGGCGCCCTACGAGCAGTACTTC. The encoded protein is CASSLTVQAPYEQYF.

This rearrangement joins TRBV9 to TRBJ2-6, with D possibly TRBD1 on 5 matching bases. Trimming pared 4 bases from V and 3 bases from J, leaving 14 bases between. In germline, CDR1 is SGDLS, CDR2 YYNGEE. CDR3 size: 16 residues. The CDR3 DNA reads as TGTGCCAGCAGCAACCGCCAGGGCAGTGGGGCCAACGTCCTGACTTTC. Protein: CASSNRQGSGANVLTF.

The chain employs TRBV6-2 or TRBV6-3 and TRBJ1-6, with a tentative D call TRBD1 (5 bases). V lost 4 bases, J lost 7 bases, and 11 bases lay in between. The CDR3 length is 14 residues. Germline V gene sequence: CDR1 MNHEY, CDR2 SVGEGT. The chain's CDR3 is CASSSRGTNSPLHF. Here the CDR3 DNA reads TGTGCCAGCAGTTCTAGGGGAACGAATTCACCCCTCCACTTT.

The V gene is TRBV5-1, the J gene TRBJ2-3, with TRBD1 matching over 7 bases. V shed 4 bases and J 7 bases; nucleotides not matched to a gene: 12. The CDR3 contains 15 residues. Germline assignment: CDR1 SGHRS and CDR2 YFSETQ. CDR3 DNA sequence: TGCGCCAGCAGCACAGGGGCCGCCATTACAAATACGCAGTATTTT. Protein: CASSTGAAITNTQYF.

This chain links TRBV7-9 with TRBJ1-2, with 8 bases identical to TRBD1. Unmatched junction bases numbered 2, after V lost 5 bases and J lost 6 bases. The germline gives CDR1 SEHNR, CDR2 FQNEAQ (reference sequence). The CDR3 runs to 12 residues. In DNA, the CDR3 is TGTGCCAGCAGCCCGACAGGGGATGGCTACACCTTC. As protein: CASSPTGDGYTF. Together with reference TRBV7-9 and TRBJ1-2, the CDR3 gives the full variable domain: DTGVSQNPRHKITKRGQNVTFRCDPISEHNRLYWYRQTLGQGPEFLTYFQNEAQLEKSRLLSDRFSAERPKGSFSTLEIQRTEQGDSAMYLCASSPTGDGYTFGSGTRLTVV.

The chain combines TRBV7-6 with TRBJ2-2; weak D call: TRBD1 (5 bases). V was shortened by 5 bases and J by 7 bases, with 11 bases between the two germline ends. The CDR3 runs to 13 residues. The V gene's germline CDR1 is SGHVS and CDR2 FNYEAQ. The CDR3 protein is CASSKDRVGELFF. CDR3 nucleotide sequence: TGTGCCAGCAGCAAAGACAGAGTCGGGGAGCTGTTTTTT.

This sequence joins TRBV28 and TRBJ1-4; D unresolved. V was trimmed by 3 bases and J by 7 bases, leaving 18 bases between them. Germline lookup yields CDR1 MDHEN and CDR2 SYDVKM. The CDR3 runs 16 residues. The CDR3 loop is CASSLSIGAPGEKLFF. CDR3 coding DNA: TGTGCCAGCAGTTTGAGTATTGGTGCCCCGGGTGAAAAACTGTTTTTT.

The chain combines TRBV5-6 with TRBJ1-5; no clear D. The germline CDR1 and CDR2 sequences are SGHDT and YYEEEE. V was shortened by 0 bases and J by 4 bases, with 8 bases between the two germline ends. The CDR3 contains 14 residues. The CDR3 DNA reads TGTGCCAGCAGCTTGGGTCAGGTTAATCAGCCCCAGCATTTT. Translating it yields CASSLGQVNQPQHF. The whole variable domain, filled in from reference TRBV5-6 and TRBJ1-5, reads DAGVTQSPTHLIKTRGQQVTLRCSPKSGHDTVSWYQQALGQGPQFIFQYYEEEERQRGNFPDRFSGHQFPNYSSELNVNALLLGDSALYLCASSLGQVNQPQHFGDGTRLSIL.

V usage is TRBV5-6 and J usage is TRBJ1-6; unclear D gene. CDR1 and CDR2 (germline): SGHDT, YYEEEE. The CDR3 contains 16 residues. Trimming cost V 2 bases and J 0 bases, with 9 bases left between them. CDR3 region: CASSFGSRSYNSPLHF. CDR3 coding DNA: TGTGCCAGCAGCTTCGGGAGCCGCTCCTATAATTCACCCCTCCACTTT.

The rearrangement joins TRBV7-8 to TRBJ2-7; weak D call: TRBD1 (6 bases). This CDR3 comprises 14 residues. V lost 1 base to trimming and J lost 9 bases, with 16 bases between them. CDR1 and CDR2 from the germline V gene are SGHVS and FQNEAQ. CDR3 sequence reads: CASSLVEGFRGQYF. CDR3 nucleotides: TGTGCCAGCAGCTTAGTGGAAGGCTTCAGGGGGCAGTACTTC.

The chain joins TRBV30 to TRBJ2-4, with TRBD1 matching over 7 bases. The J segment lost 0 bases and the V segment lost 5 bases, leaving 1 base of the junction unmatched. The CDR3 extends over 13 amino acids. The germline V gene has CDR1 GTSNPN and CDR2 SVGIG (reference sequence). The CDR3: CAWDRAAKNIQYF. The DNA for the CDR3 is TGTGCCTGGGACAGGGCAGCCAAAAACATTCAGTACTTC.

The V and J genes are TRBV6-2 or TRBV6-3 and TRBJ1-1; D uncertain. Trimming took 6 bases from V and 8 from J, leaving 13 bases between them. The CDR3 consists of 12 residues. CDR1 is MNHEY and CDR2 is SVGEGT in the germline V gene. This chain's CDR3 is CASSPQTSEAFF. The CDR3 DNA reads TGTGCCAGCAGCCCCCAGACATCCGAAGCTTTCTTT.

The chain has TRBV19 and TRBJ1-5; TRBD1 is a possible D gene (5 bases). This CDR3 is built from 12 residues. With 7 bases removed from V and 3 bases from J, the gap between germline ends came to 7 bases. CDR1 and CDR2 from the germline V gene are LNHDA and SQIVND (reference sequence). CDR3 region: CASKGFNQPQHF. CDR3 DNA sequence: TGTGCCAGTAAGGGGTTCAATCAGCCCCAGCATTTT.

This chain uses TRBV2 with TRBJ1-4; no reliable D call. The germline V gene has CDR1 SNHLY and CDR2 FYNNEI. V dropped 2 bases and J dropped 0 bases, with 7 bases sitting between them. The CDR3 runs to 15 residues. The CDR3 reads CASSETVATNEKLFF. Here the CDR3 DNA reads TGTGCCAGCAGTGAAACAGTCGCAACTAATGAAAAACTGTTTTTT.

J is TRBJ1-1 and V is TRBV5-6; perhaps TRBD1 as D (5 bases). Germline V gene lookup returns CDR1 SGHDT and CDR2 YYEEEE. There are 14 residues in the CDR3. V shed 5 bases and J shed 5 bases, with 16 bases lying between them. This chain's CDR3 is CASSRDFGITEAFF. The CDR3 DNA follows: TGTGCCAGCAGTAGGGACTTTGGGATAACTGAAGCTTTCTTT.

The CDR3 sequence: CASSRMMGSEKLFF. The CDR3 region has the DNA TGTGCCAGCAGTCGTATGATGGGGAGTGAAAAACTGTTTTTT. The gene calls are TRBV6-5 and TRBJ1-4; D call uncertain. Trimming took off 5 bases at V and 7 bases at J, with 14 bases between the two ends. Germline loops: CDR1 MNHEY, CDR2 SVGAGI. The length of the CDR3 is 14 residues.

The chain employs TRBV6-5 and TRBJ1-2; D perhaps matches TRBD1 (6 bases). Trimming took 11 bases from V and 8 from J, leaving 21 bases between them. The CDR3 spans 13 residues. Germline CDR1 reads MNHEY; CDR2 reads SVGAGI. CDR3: CAGSETGAGGYTF. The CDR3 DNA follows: TGTGCCGGGTCAGAGACAGGAGCCGGGGGCTACACCTTC.

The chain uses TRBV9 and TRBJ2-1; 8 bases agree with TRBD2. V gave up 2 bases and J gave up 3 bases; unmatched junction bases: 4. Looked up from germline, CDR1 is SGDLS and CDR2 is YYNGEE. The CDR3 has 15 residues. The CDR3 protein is CASSVMGLVYNEQFF. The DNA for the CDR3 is TGTGCCAGCAGCGTCATGGGACTAGTCTACAATGAGCAGTTCTTC. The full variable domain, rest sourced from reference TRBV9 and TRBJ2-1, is DSGVTQTPKHLITATGQRVTLRCSPRSGDLSVYWYQQSLDQGLQFLIQYYNGEERAKGNILERFSAQQFPDLHSELNLSSLELGDSALYFCASSVMGLVYNEQFFGPGTRLTVL.

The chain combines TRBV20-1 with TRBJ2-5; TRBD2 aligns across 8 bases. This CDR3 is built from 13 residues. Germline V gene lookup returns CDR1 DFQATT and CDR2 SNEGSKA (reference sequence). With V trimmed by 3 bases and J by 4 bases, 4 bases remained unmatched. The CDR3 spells CSASILAGETQYF. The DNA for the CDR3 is TGCAGTGCTAGTATCCTAGCGGGAGAGACCCAGTACTTC.

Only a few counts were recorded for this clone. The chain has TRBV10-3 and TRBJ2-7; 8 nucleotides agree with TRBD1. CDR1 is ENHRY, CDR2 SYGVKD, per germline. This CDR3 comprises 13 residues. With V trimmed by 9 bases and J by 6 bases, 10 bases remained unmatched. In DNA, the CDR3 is TGTGCCATACAGGACAGGGTAAAAGGCGAGCAGTACTTC. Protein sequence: CAIQDRVKGEQYF.

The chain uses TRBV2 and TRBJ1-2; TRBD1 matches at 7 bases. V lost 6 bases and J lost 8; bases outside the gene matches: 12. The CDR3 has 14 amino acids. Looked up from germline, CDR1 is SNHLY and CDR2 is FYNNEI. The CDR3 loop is CASRKETGTQGYTF. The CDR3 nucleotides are TGTGCCAGCAGGAAAGAGACAGGGACTCAGGGCTACACCTTC.

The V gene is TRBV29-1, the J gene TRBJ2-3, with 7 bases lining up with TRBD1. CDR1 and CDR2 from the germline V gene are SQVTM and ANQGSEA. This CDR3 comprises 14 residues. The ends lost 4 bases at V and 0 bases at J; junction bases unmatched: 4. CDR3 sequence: CSVVDRPSTDTQYF. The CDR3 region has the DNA TGCAGCGTTGTGGACAGGCCTAGCACAGATACGCAGTATTTT.

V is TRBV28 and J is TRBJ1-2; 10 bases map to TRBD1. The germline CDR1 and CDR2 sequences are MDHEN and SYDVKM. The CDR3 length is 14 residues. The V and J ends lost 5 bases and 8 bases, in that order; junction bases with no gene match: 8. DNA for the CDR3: TGTGCCAGCAGTCAGGGACAGGGGTCGGGAGGCTACACCTTC. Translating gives CASSQGQGSGGYTF.